These T cell receptor beta chains were read from a single sample in a study of blood T cells in healthy people across ages. TCRdb ran MiXCR on the 5' RACE reads and lists one entry per CDR3 protein. Altogether roughly 830,000 distinct CDR3 sequences are present, under 80% being singletons, with the ten largest covering roughly a quarter. The sequencing input was blood. These receptors were obtained from a man aged 30-40 years in good health. Both conserved end residues are part of each CDR3. The D gene is left open where the match is weak. A clone size is listed for some rows: how often the clone was seen (once, few, many), or a class if it is expanded.

TRBD1,NA,TRBJ2-1,15,TRBV9,CASSVDRAGDNEQFF,TGTGCCAGCAGCGTGGACAGGGCGGGTGACAATGAGCAGTTCTTC
TRBD1,few,TRBJ2-7,16,TRBV12-3/TRBV12-4,CASSSTRDRSPYEQYF,TGTGCCAGCAGCTCCACCCGGGACAGGTCTCCCTACGAGCAGTACTTC
NA,NA,TRBJ2-1,14,TRBV21-1,CARWQGSSYNEQFF,TGTGCCAGGTGGCAGGGGAGCTCCTACAATGAGCAGTTCTTC
NA,once,TRBJ2-7,12,TRBV10-3,CAFRGAGAEQYF,TGTGCCTTCCGGGGGGCGGGCGCCGAGCAGTACTTC
TRBD2,NA,TRBJ2-1,18,TRBV14,CVSSQDPPSGAGKKEQFF,TGTGTCAGCAGCCAAGATCCCCCTAGCGGGGCGGGGAAGAAAGAGCAGTTCTTC
TRBD1,NA,TRBJ2-1,15,TRBV5-1,CASGRDRGRNREQFF,TGCGCCAGCGGCCGGGACAGGGGGCGAAATCGTGAGCAGTTCTTC
TRBD2,few,TRBJ2-3,15,TRBV28,CASSGTGTSGDTQYF,TGTGCCAGCAGCGGAACCGGGACTAGCGGCGATACGCAGTATTTT
NA,NA,TRBJ2-5,13,TRBV30,CAWSFASQETQYF,TGTGCCTGGAGTTTCGCATCCCAAGAGACCCAGTACTTC
TRBD1,once,TRBJ2-4,15,TRBV5-1,CASSPGTGNGHGQYF,TGCGCCAGCAGCCCCGGGACAGGTAACGGCCACGGGCAGTACTTC
TRBD1,NA,TRBJ1-2,14,TRBV27,CASSLDRENYGYTF,TGTGCCAGCAGTTTGGACAGGGAGAACTATGGCTACACCTTC
TRBD2,few,TRBJ2-7,15,TRBV6-5,CASSYWASGSYEQYF,TGTGCCAGCAGTTACTGGGCTAGCGGGTCCTACGAGCAGTACTTC
TRBD1,NA,TRBJ1-6,17,TRBV3-1,CASSQGTGFVHNSPLHF,TGTGCCAGCAGCCAAGGGACAGGGTTCGTCCATAATTCACCCCTCCACTTT
NA,NA,TRBJ2-7,13,TRBV6-6,CASSQSSTYEQYF,TGTGCCAGCAGCCAGAGCAGTACCTACGAGCAGTACTTC
TRBD2,few,TRBJ2-1,14,TRBV7-9,CASSLTGGDNEQFF,TGTGCCAGCAGCTTAACCGGGGGGGACAATGAGCAGTTCTTC
NA,NA,TRBJ2-7,15,TRBV9,CASSVDGVPYNEQYF,TGTGCCAGCAGCGTAGACGGCGTCCCCTACAATGAGCAGTACTTC
NA,NA,TRBJ1-4,17,TRBV7-2,CASSASSQGIPNEKLFF,TGTGCCAGCAGCGCGTCCAGTCAGGGTATCCCTAATGAAAAACTGTTTTTT
NA,NA,TRBJ2-6,14,TRBV9,CASSVAGGANVLTF,TGTGCCAGCAGCGTAGCTGGTGGGGCCAACGTCCTGACTTTC
TRBD1,NA,TRBJ2-7,14,TRBV29-1,CSVGRGQGSYEQYF,TGCAGCGTTGGTCGGGGACAGGGATCCTACGAGCAGTACTTC
NA,few,TRBJ2-3,15,TRBV28,CASSLGQFDTDTQYF,TGTGCCAGCAGTTTAGGCCAGTTCGACACAGATACGCAGTATTTT
NA,NA,TRBJ2-1,11,TRBV29-1,CSAIRYNEQFF,TGCAGCGCCATCAGGTACAATGAGCAGTTCTTC
TRBD1,NA,TRBJ2-5,15,TRBV12-3/TRBV12-4,CASSPPGQPQETQYF,TGTGCCAGCAGCCCGCCGGGACAGCCCCAAGAGACCCAGTACTTC
NA,NA,TRBJ1-2,15,TRBV5-1,CASSLARAVSYGYTF,TGCGCCAGCAGCTTGGCCAGGGCAGTCTCCTATGGCTACACCTTC
TRBD1,NA,TRBJ2-7,15,TRBV20-1,CSARDPGGVSYEQYF,TGCAGTGCTAGAGATCCAGGGGGAGTCTCCTACGAGCAGTACTTC
NA,NA,TRBJ1-2,15,TRBV10-3,CAIRTLDGAGYGYTF,TGTGCCATCAGAACTTTGGACGGCGCTGGCTATGGCTACACCTTC
NA,NA,TRBJ2-5,15,TRBV14,CASSAYSGGPETQYF,TGTGCCAGCAGCGCGTATTCCGGGGGGCCCGAGACCCAGTACTTC
NA,NA,TRBJ2-1,12,TRBV27,CASRFDLNEQFF,TGTGCCAGCAGGTTTGATCTCAATGAGCAGTTCTTC
TRBD1,NA,TRBJ1-2,14,TRBV18,CASSPGQGSNGYTF,TGTGCCAGCTCACCGGGACAGGGATCAAATGGCTACACCTTC
NA,NA,TRBJ2-2,13,TRBV19,CASTPRGAGQLFF,TGTGCCAGTACCCCTCGGGGGGCTGGCCAGCTGTTTTTT
TRBD2,NA,TRBJ2-5,16,TRBV4-2,CASSQTSGGLEETQYF,TGTGCCAGCAGCCAGACTAGCGGGGGCCTGGAAGAGACCCAGTACTTC
TRBD2,NA,TRBJ2-5,17,TRBV7-9,CAGSPRTGLAGVETQYF,TGTGCCGGCAGCCCCCGAACGGGACTAGCGGGAGTGGAGACCCAGTACTTC
TRBD2,many,TRBJ2-3,18,TRBV10-3,CAISERASGETSTDTQYF,TGTGCCATCAGTGAGCGGGCTAGCGGGGAGACTAGCACAGATACGCAGTATTTT
TRBD1,NA,TRBJ2-5,15,TRBV28,CASSSHRGLRETQYF,TGTGCCAGCAGTAGTCACAGGGGGCTTCGAGAGACCCAGTACTTC
NA,NA,TRBJ1-2,15,TRBV4-3,CASSQALGRVTGYTF,TGCGCCAGCAGCCAAGCCCTAGGCAGGGTTACTGGCTACACCTTC
TRBD1,once,TRBJ1-1,14,TRBV6-6,CASSGTGSYAEAFF,TGTGCCAGCAGCGGGACAGGGTCGTACGCTGAAGCTTTCTTT
NA,NA,TRBJ2-5,14,TRBV7-2,CASAWGGTQETQYF,TGTGCCAGTGCCTGGGGAGGTACCCAAGAGACCCAGTACTTC
TRBD1,NA,TRBJ2-7,14,TRBV28,CASQTGTGRHEQYF,TGTGCCAGCCAAACCGGGACAGGGCGCCACGAGCAGTACTTC
NA,NA,TRBJ1-5,12,TRBV20-1,CSANWANQPQHF,TGCAGTGCCAACTGGGCCAATCAGCCCCAGCATTTT
NA,few,TRBJ2-5,12,TRBV18,CASSELSETQYF,TGTGCCAGCTCGGAACTAAGCGAGACCCAGTACTTC
TRBD2,NA,TRBJ2-1,17,TRBV20-1,CSARDYTSGGPYNEQFF,TGCAGTGCTAGAGACTATACTAGCGGGGGGCCATACAATGAGCAGTTCTTC
TRBD2,NA,TRBJ2-7,13,TRBV10-3,CAISSYSGEEQYF,TGTGCCATCAGTTCATATAGCGGGGAAGAGCAGTACTTC
NA,NA,TRBJ1-1,15,TRBV20-1,CSARIPILMNTEAFF,TGCAGTGCTAGAATCCCTATTCTAATGAACACTGAAGCTTTCTTT
NA,once,TRBJ2-1,15,TRBV29-1,CSVESGASSYNEQFF,TGCAGCGTTGAATCCGGGGCTAGCTCCTACAATGAGCAGTTCTTC
TRBD1,few,TRBJ2-3,16,TRBV7-2,CASSGLQGASTDTQYF,TGTGCCAGCAGCGGCCTACAGGGGGCAAGCACAGATACGCAGTATTTT
NA,NA,TRBJ2-3,16,TRBV12-3/TRBV12-4,CASSNTDHRSTDTQYF,TGTGCCAGCAGCAACACAGACCATCGAAGCACAGATACGCAGTATTTT
NA,NA,TRBJ2-7,13,TRBV20-1,CSARDERSYEQYF,TGCAGTGCTAGAGATGAGCGGTCCTACGAGCAGTACTTC
NA,NA,TRBJ2-3,15,TRBV28,CASSFTGLGGDTQYF,TGTGCCAGCAGCTTTACAGGATTAGGAGGAGATACGCAGTATTTT
NA,NA,TRBJ2-7,10,TRBV14,CASSQAVPYF,TGTGCCAGCAGCCAAGCAGTACCGTACTTC
NA,few,TRBJ1-2,14,TRBV4-2,CASSLTGVNYGYTF,TGTGCCAGCAGCCTCACGGGCGTGAACTATGGCTACACCTTC
NA,NA,TRBJ2-4,12,TRBV4-1,CASSLDGNIQYF,TGCGCCAGCAGCCTTGACGGGAACATTCAGTACTTC
TRBD2,NA,TRBJ2-7,15,TRBV10-3,CAISESGGDRYEQYF,TGTGCCATCAGTGAGTCGGGAGGGGATCGGTACGAGCAGTACTTC
NA,NA,TRBJ2-1,15,TRBV7-2,CASSSRGDSYNEQFF,TGTGCCAGCAGCTCCAGGGGGGACTCCTACAATGAGCAGTTCTTC
NA,few,TRBJ1-3,14,TRBV29-1,CSVELEGDGNTIYF,TGCAGCGTTGAATTAGAGGGGGATGGAAACACCATATATTTT
NA,NA,TRBJ1-5,12,TRBV6-2/TRBV6-3,CASRKGNQPQHF,TGTGCCAGCAGGAAAGGCAATCAGCCCCAGCATTTT
NA,NA,TRBJ2-3,14,TRBV4-3,CASSQDQGWDTQYF,TGCGCCAGCAGCCAAGATCAGGGGTGGGATACGCAGTATTTT
NA,NA,TRBJ1-4,12,TRBV6-5,CASRGVFEKLFF,TGTGCCAGCCGGGGTGTGTTTGAAAAACTGTTTTTT